This TCR beta chain originates from a study of identical twins. TCRdb independently ran MiXCR on the 5' RACE reads; one entry per CDR3 protein. The sample yields 450,000 or so distinct CDR3 sequences, more than 20% seen once. This clonotype has a count of ten or more. These data also featured in a second study, about T cells expressing NK-cell markers.

The sequenced sample was CD4+ T cells sorted from blood. This clonotype originated in a woman younger than 30 in good health.

The CDR3 region is CASSIDTTYSTDTQYF. CDR3 bases: TGCGCCAGCAGCATAGACACAACCTATAGCACAGATACGCAGTATTTT. The V call is TRBV5-1, the J call TRBJ2-3; unclear D gene. The CDR3 length is 16 residues. In germline, CDR1 is SGHRS, CDR2 YFSETQ. Between the trimmed V and J ends, which lost 4 bases and 0 bases, there was a span of 15 bases.